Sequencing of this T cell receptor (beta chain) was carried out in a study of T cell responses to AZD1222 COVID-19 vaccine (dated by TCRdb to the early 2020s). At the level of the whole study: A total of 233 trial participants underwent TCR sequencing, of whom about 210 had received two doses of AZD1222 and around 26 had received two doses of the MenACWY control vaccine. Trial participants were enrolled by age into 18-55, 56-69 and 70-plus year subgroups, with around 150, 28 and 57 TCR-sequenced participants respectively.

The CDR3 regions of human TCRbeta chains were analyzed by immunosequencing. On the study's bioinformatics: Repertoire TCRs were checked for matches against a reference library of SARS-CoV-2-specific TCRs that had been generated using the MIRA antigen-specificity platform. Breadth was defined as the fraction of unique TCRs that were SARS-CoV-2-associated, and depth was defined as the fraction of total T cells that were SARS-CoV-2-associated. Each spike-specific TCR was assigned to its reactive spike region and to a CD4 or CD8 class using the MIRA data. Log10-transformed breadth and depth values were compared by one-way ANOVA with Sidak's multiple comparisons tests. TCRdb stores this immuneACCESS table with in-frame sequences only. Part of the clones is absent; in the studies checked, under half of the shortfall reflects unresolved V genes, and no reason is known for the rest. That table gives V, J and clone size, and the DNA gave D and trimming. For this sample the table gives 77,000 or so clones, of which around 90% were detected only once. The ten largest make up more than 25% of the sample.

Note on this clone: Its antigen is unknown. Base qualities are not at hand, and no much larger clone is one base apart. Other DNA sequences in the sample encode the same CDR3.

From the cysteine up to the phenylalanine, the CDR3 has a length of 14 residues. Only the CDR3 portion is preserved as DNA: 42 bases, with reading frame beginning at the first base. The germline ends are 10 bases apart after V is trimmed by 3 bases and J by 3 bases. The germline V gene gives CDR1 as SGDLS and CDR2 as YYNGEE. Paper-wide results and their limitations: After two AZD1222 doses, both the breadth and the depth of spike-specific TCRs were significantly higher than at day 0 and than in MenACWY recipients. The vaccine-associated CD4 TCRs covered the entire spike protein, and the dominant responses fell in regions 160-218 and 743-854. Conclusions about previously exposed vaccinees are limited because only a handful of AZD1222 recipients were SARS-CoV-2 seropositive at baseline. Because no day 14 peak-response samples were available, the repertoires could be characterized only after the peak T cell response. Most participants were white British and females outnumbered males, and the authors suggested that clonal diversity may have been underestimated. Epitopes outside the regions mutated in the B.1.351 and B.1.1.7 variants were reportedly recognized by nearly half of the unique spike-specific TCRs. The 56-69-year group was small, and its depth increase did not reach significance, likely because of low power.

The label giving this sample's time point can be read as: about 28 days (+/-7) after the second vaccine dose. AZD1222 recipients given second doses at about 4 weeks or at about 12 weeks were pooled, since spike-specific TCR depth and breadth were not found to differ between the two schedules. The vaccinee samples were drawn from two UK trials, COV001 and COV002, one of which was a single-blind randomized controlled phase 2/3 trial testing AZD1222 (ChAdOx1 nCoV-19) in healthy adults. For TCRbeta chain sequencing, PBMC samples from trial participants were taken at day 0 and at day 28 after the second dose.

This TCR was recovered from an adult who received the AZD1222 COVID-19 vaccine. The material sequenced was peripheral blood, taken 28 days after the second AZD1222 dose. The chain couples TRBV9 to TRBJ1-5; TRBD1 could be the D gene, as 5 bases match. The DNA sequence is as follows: TGTGCCAGCAGCGCCCAGGGAGCCAATCAGCCCCAGCATTTT. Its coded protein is CASSAQGANQPQHF.